The sequence of this TCR beta chain was determined in a study of blood T cell repertoires in COVID-19. Looking at the study overall: COVID-19 samples from acute and convalescent phases originated in the United States, Italy and Spain.

All enrollees were roughly 18 to 90 years old and from roughly 26 US areas. Participants' own reports of clinical history determined their cohort assignment. CDR3 length equals 12 residues. Trimming removed 7 bases from V and 2 bases from J, with 8 bases in between. The germline V gene encodes CDR1 SQVTM and CDR2 ANQGSEA. This table comes from immunoSEQ multiplex PCR, and its TCRdb copy is limited to in-frame clones, with some not included. The table lists about 370,000 clones, approximately 92% of them singletons. Sequenced material: PBMCs or T cells enriched from blood (not recorded which). The clonotype was recovered from a man younger than 35 who had recovered from COVID-19. The chain uses TRBV29-1 and TRBJ2-2; D is undetermined. CDR3 DNA sequence: TGCAGCGCCACAGCTAACACCGGGGAGCTGTTTTTT. Translated: CSATANTGELFF.